Listed below are T cell receptor beta chains from one sample, sequenced in a study of Graves' ophthalmopathy and Graves' hyperthyroidism. TCRdb processed the multiplex PCR reads anew with MiXCR; each CDR3 protein has one entry. Among a few hundred thousand distinct CDR3 sequences listed, 17% were seen once. Sequenced input: peripheral blood. The receptors were sampled from an adult woman with stable Graves' hyperthyroidism. CDR3s include the opening cysteine and the closing phenylalanine or tryptophan. Fields, in order: clone size, D gene, J gene, V gene, CDR3 length, CDR3 DNA, CDR3 protein. The D gene is left open where the match is weak. Clone size, where shown, is once, few, many, or a class for clones that have expanded.

>many|TRBD1|TRBJ2-2|TRBV19|18
TGTGCCAGTAGTATAATACTCCCCCGGACAGGGGACACCGGGGAGCTGTTTTTT
CASSIILPRTGDTGELFF
>many|-|TRBJ1-2|TRBV20-1|11
TGCAGTGCTAGTGGACACTATGGCTACACCTTC
CSASGHYGYTF
>few|TRBD1|TRBJ2-5|TRBV6-1|16
TGTGCCAGCAGTACCTACAGGGGGCCCAGCCAAGAGACCCAGTACTTC
CASSTYRGPSQETQYF
>many|TRBD1|TRBJ1-2|TRBV27|14
TGTGCCAGCAGCCTCCGACAGGGCAACTATGGCTACACCTTC
CASSLRQGNYGYTF
>many|TRBD2|TRBJ2-7|TRBV29-1|12
TGCAGCGTTGATCTCGGGGGGTCCGAGCAGTACTTC
CSVDLGGSEQYF
>-|TRBD1|TRBJ1-1|TRBV6-5|14
TGTGCCAGCAGTTACAGGACAGGGGACACTGAAGCTTTCTTT
CASSYRTGDTEAFF
>many|-|TRBJ1-5|TRBV20-1|15
TGCAGTGCCTCAATCAGGGGACATAGCAATCAGCCCCAGCATTTT
CSASIRGHSNQPQHF
>few|-|TRBJ2-7|TRBV10-3|14
TGTGCCATCAGTGAATTAGTTGGAGCCTACGAGCAGTACTTC
CAISELVGAYEQYF
>many|-|TRBJ2-7|TRBV6-2/TRBV6-3|14
TGTGCCAGCAGTCGTGACTTGGGACCCTACGAGCAGTACTTC
CASSRDLGPYEQYF
>many|-|TRBJ2-5|TRBV12-3/TRBV12-4|11
TGTGCCAGCAGTTTGGTAGGGGCCCAGTACTTC
CASSLVGAQYF
>many|TRBD1|TRBJ2-7|TRBV6-2/TRBV6-3|17
TGTGCCAGCAGTCTACACTCCCGGACAGGAGAGAACTACGAGCAGTACTTC
CASSLHSRTGENYEQYF
>many|-|TRBJ2-1|TRBV12-3/TRBV12-4|13
TGTGCCAGCAGTCTGGGACCATACAATGAGCAGTTCTTC
CASSLGPYNEQFF
>many|TRBD2|TRBJ2-5|TRBV7-2|14
TGTGCCAGCAGCTCAGTAGCGGGAACAGAGACCCAGTACTTC
CASSSVAGTETQYF
>many|-|TRBJ2-7|TRBV7-8|15
TGTGCCAGCAGCTTAGATCCAGGGTCAAACTACGAGCAGTACTTC
CASSLDPGSNYEQYF
>many|TRBD1|TRBJ1-2|TRBV29-1|13
TGCAGCGTTTATGACAGGGGCCCCTATGGCTACACCTTC
CSVYDRGPYGYTF
>-|TRBD1|TRBJ2-7|TRBV6-1|16
TGTGCCAGCAGTGGCCTTCCGGGACAGTCTACCTACGAGCAGTACTTC
CASSGLPGQSTYEQYF
>-|-|TRBJ2-7|TRBV6-1|12
TGTGTCACCAAGGGGAACACCGGGGAGCAGTACTTC
CVTKGNTGEQYF
>many|-|TRBJ1-5|TRBV4-1|14
TGCGCCAGCAGCCCAGTCGGGTCGCGGCAGCCCCAGCATTTT
CASSPVGSRQPQHF
>many|TRBD2|TRBJ2-5|TRBV15|15
TGTGCCACCAGACCGACTAGCGGGAGTGGGGAGACCCAGTACTTC
CATRPTSGSGETQYF
>many|TRBD2|TRBJ2-7|TRBV20-1|14
TGCAGTGCTAGAGACGGGCTAGCGGGCGACGAGCAGTACTTC
CSARDGLAGDEQYF
>many|-|TRBJ2-7|TRBV12-5|14
TGTGCTAGTGGTTTGGGGCAAAGCTCCTACGAGCAGTACTTC
CASGLGQSSYEQYF
>-|-|TRBJ1-2|TRBV27|13
TGTGCCAGCAGCCCGGGCGCGTACTATGGCTACACCTTC
CASSPGAYYGYTF
>many|-|TRBJ2-7|TRBV12-3/TRBV12-4|14
TGTGCCAGCAGTTTATGGCAGGGGAATTACGAGCAGTACTTC
CASSLWQGNYEQYF
>many|-|TRBJ1-5|TRBV10-3|15
TGTGCCATCAGCCACGACAGTTCTAGCAATCAGCCCCAGCATTTT
CAISHDSSSNQPQHF
>many|TRBD1|TRBJ1-3|TRBV2|15
TGTGCCAGCAGTTTACAGGGGCCCTACGGAAACACCATATATTTT
CASSLQGPYGNTIYF
>few|-|TRBJ1-2|TRBV5-1|14
TGCGCCAGCAGAATTAATATTGACAACTATGGCTACACCTTC
CASRINIDNYGYTF
>few|-|TRBJ2-7|TRBV11-1|16
TGTGCCAGCAGCTTCGGAGGGGGCACCTCCGGAGGCGAGCAGTACTTC
CASSFGGGTSGGEQYF
>-|TRBD2|TRBJ2-7|TRBV6-2/TRBV6-3|14
TGTGCCAGCAGAATCGGTGCGGGAGCCTACGAGCAGTACTTC
CASRIGAGAYEQYF
>-|TRBD1|TRBJ1-3|TRBV6-1|14
TGTGCCAGCAGCCAAACAGGGGCCGCAAACACCATATATTTT
CASSQTGAANTIYF
>many|-|TRBJ2-2|TRBV5-1|13
TGCGCCAGCAGCTTGGCAAGTGTGCGGGAGCTGTTTTTT
CASSLASVRELFF
>many|-|TRBJ1-1|TRBV6-5|14
TGTGCCAGCAGTTCAGGGACGGGGTACACTGAAGCTTTCTTT
CASSSGTGYTEAFF
>many|TRBD1|TRBJ2-7|TRBV20-1|16
TGCAGTGCTATAGATCCGGTAGGGACAGGGCCCTACGAGCAGTACTTC
CSAIDPVGTGPYEQYF
>many|-|TRBJ1-2|TRBV20-1|14
TGCAGTGCTAGCAAAGGGGGGACCAACTATGGCTACACCTTC
CSASKGGTNYGYTF
>-|-|TRBJ2-7|TRBV12-3/TRBV12-4|13
TGTGCCAGTTCATTCGGGACACCCTACGAGCAGTACTTC
CASSFGTPYEQYF
>many|TRBD1|TRBJ2-7|TRBV7-2|13
TGTGCCAGCAGCTACGACAGGGATTACGAGCAGTACTTC
CASSYDRDYEQYF
>many|-|TRBJ2-7|TRBV12-3/TRBV12-4|12
TGTGTCAGGGACCACTTAACCTACGAGCAGTACTTC
CVRDHLTYEQYF
>many|-|TRBJ2-7|TRBV7-8|15
TGTGTCAGCAGCTTAGCCCGATTACAGGGACCCGAGCAGTACTTC
CVSSLARLQGPEQYF
>many|TRBD1|TRBJ1-1|TRBV7-2|14
TGTGCCAGCAGCTCAGGGGGCGGGGACACTGAAGCTTTCTTT
CASSSGGGDTEAFF
>many|-|TRBJ1-1|TRBV5-6|15
-
CASSFRGRPKAEAFF
>many|TRBD2|TRBJ2-2|TRBV29-1|13
TGCAGCGTTGAAGGACTAGCGGGAGAGGAGCTGTTTTTT
CSVEGLAGEELFF
>many|-|TRBJ1-5|TRBV27|22
TGTGCCAGCAGTTTTGGTAGGGGGAACAGCGCCACTTACTTAAAAAGCAATCAGCCCCAGCATTTT
CASSFGRGNSATYLKSNQPQHF
>many|-|TRBJ2-7|TRBV27|14
TGTGCCAGCAGTTTAGGCGAGTGGATCTACGAGCAGTACTTC
CASSLGEWIYEQYF
>few|TRBD1|TRBJ2-2|TRBV7-3|15
TGTGCCAGCAGAATGACAGGGGCCATCACCGGGGAGCTGTTTTTT
CASRMTGAITGELFF
>few|-|TRBJ1-2|TRBV4-1|15
TGCGCCAGCAGCCAAGACCGAACCTTCAACTATGGCTACACCTTC
CASSQDRTFNYGYTF
>many|-|TRBJ2-5|TRBV7-3|16
TGTGCCAGCAGCTTAAAGGGGCAGGGGTCCCCAGAGACCCAGTACTTC
CASSLKGQGSPETQYF
>few|-|TRBJ1-1|TRBV19|15
TGTGCCAGTAGTACCAAGCAAGGGGGAGGCGCTGAAGCTTTCTTT
CASSTKQGGGAEAFF
>few|-|TRBJ1-5|TRBV28|17
TGTGCCAGCAGTCCAAACCGACAGACGATTGGCAATCAGCCCCAGCATTTT
CASSPNRQTIGNQPQHF
>-|TRBD1|TRBJ2-4|TRBV2|14
TGTGCCAGCAGGGACAGGGCCTCCAAAAACATTCAGTACTTC
CASRDRASKNIQYF
>many|-|TRBJ1-6|TRBV5-1|16
TGCGCCAGCAGCTTGGAGGGGACAACCGGTAATTCACCCCTCCACTTT
CASSLEGTTGNSPLHF
>many|TRBD2|TRBJ2-7|TRBV29-1|14
TGCAGCGTTGAAGATGCTAGCGGGGCCTACGAGCAGTACTTC
CSVEDASGAYEQYF
>-|-|TRBJ1-2|TRBV7-2|15
TGTGCCAGCAGCTTATCCGGCCAGGGTAACTATGGCTACACCTTC
CASSLSGQGNYGYTF
>-|TRBD2|TRBJ2-1|TRBV5-1|14
TGCGCCAGCAGCTTGGTTGCGGGAGTGGATGAGCAGTTCTTC
CASSLVAGVDEQFF
>many|TRBD2|TRBJ2-7|TRBV12-3/TRBV12-4|12
TGTGCCAGCAGCCCGGGACTAGTTGAGCAGTACTTC
CASSPGLVEQYF
>many|TRBD1|TRBJ2-6|TRBV27|19
TGTGCCAGCAGTTTATCACGGGACAGGGGGCACCCTGGGGCCAACGTCCTGACTTTC
CASSLSRDRGHPGANVLTF
>many|TRBD1|TRBJ1-1|TRBV19|14
TGTGCCAGCAGCAGGGACAGACAGAACACTGAAGCTTTCTTT
CASSRDRQNTEAFF